These 12 T cell receptor beta chains originate from one sample sequenced in a study of cytomegalovirus exposure and HLA in healthy donors. PCR primers comprised 60 Vbeta and 13 Jbeta primers. Profiled with immunoSEQ multiplex PCR; TCRdb holds only in-frame clones, not every one. Counted here are about 78,000 clones, over 60% occurring once; the ten biggest clones make up over 8.5%. Sequenced: PBMCs. The receptors derive from a woman aged 35 to 49 in good health and CMV-seropositive.

V and J are TRBV6-5 and TRBJ2-3; unclear D gene. The CDR3 has 14 residues. CDR1 MNHEY and CDR2 SVGAGI come from the germline V gene. With 10 bases removed from V and 2 bases from J, the gap between germline ends came to 16 bases. The CDR3 is CATSLAVDTDTQYF. In DNA, the CDR3 is TGTGCCACCTCATTAGCCGTAGACACAGATACGCAGTATTTT.

A single count supports this clone. V and J are TRBV7-2 and TRBJ1-5; 11 nucleotides line up with TRBD1. The V gene end was trimmed by 3 bases and the J gene end by 4 bases; junction bases not matched to a gene: 2. The germline V gene has CDR1 SGHTA and CDR2 FQGNSA. CDR3 length equals 15 residues. CDR3 residues: CASSFGTGGNQPQHF. CDR3 nucleotide sequence: TGTGCCAGCAGCTTCGGGACAGGGGGAAATCAGCCCCAGCATTTT.

A single count supports this clone. The chain couples TRBV6-1 to TRBJ1-1; D possibly corresponds to TRBD1 (6 bases). The ends were cut back, 1 base at V and 11 bases at J, with 14 bases in the middle. The CDR3 has 13 residues. Germline assignment: CDR1 MNHNS and CDR2 SASEGT. The CDR3 protein is CASSEEVRGKAFF. The CDR3 DNA sequence: TGTGCCAGCAGTGAAGAGGTTAGGGGGAAGGCTTTCTTT.

This chain uses TRBV7-3 with TRBJ1-5, with D perhaps matching TRBD1 (6 bases). The CDR3 runs 17 residues. The germline gives CDR1 SGHTA, CDR2 FQGTGA. Trimming cost V 5 bases and J 2 bases, with 19 bases left between them. In DNA, the CDR3 is TGTGCCAGCAGCGTAATGAAGGGGGGGCTGGGCAATCAGCCCCAGCATTTT. The encoded protein is CASSVMKGGLGNQPQHF.

This chain joins TRBV11-1 and TRBJ1-4; a weak D match, TRBD1 (5 bases). The germline V gene encodes CDR1 SGHAT and CDR2 FQDESV (reference sequence). CDR3 size: 13 residues. V lost 3 bases, J lost 8 bases, and 10 bases lay in between. In DNA form, the CDR3 reads TGTGCCAGCAGCTTGGGGCAGCGCGAAAAACTGTTTTTT. It codes for CASSLGQREKLFF.

This clone was seen more than once but under ten times. V usage is TRBV19 and J usage is TRBJ1-1, with a possible D match to TRBD1 (5 bases). The CDR3 consists of 13 residues. Germline loops: CDR1 LNHDA, CDR2 SQIVND (reference sequence). V was cut by 5 bases and J by 4 bases, with 11 bases left in between. Here the CDR3 DNA reads TGTGCCAGTAGTCGGCAGGGAGGCACTGAAGCTTTCTTT. This translates into CASSRQGGTEAFF.

This CDR3 is CASSWGTENTEAFF. CDR3 coding DNA: TGCGCCAGCAGCTGGGGGACAGAGAACACTGAAGCTTTCTTT. The chain couples TRBV5-1 to TRBJ1-1, with 7 bases that match TRBD1. Germline V CDR1 and CDR2: SGHRS, YFSETQ. The CDR3 extends over 14 amino acids. V shed 3 bases, J shed 1 base, and the junction held 3 bases outside the gene matches.

This chain connects TRBV30 to TRBJ2-2, with D possibly matching TRBD1 (5 bases). The V end lost 2 bases, the J end lost 1 base, and 14 bases lay between the germline ends. This CDR3 is 16 amino acids long. Germline CDR1 reads GTSNPN; CDR2 reads SVGIG (reference sequence). The CDR3 protein is CAWSPAGHENTGELFF. As DNA, the CDR3 is TGTGCCTGGAGTCCCGCTGGACACGAGAACACCGGGGAGCTGTTTTTT.

The chain has TRBV28 and TRBJ1-2; D is possibly TRBD1 (5 bases). Trimming shortened V by 5 bases and J by 3 bases, and 7 bases separated the two germline ends. Germline CDR1 MDHEN, CDR2 SYDVKM. The CDR3 length is 12 residues. The CDR3 loop is CASSQQDYGYTF. The CDR3 coding sequence is TGTGCCAGCAGTCAACAGGACTATGGCTACACCTTC.

The gene calls are TRBV30 and TRBJ1-2, with D possibly being TRBD1 (6 bases). Per the germline V gene, CDR1 is GTSNPN and CDR2 is SVGIG (reference sequence). CDR3 size: 12 residues. V was pared by 3 bases and J by 5 bases, with 10 bases between. The CDR3 bases are TGTGCCTGGAGGTGGGGGCAATATGGCTACACCTTC. The encoded protein is CAWRWGQYGYTF. Looking up the rest from reference TRBV30 and TRBJ1-2 gives the full variable domain: SQTIHQWPATLVQPVGSPLSLECTVEGTSNPNLYWYRQAAGRGLQLLFYSVGIGQISSEVPQNLSASRPQDRQFILSSKKLLLSDSGFYLCAWRWGQYGYTFGSGTRLTVV.

The chain combines TRBV5-1 with TRBJ1-2, with 9 bases identical to TRBD1. This CDR3 spans 14 amino acids. With V trimmed by 4 bases and J by 1 base, 2 bases remained unmatched. CDR1 is SGHRS, CDR2 YFSETQ, per germline. CDR3: CASSPGQGNYGYTF. CDR3 sequence (DNA): TGCGCCAGCAGCCCGGGACAGGGTAACTATGGCTACACCTTC.

CDR3 amino acids: CASSFVGPSNEQYF. The CDR3 DNA sequence: TGTGCCAGCAGTTTTGTGGGCCCCTCGAACGAGCAGTACTTC. The chain is built from TRBV27 and TRBJ2-7; D not certain. This CDR3 spans 14 amino acids. Trimming pared 3 bases from V and 5 bases from J, leaving 14 bases between. Germline V gene lookup returns CDR1 MNHEY and CDR2 SMNVEV (reference sequence).